The 4 T cell receptor beta chains in this list originate from one sample, sequenced in a study of TIL therapy for anti-PD-1-resistant metastatic lung cancer (dated by TCRdb to 2020 to 2023). The sample's time point label, in plain terms: pre-treatment sample, taken before nivolumab and TIL therapy. Excised metastases, mostly pleural nodules or supraclavicular lymph nodes, were used as baseline tumor samples and were taken from the same resection from which TIL were grown. TCR beta CDR3 regions were amplified from genomic DNA with the immunoSEQ v3 hsTCRB kit using bias-controlled multiplex PCR. Here the immuneACCESS table is served through TCRdb, limited to in-frame sequences with V and J called. Missing clones are a known gap in these copies; in checked studies unresolved V genes cover under half, and the rest lacks a known reason. The sample records 95,000 or so clones, 50% to 70% of which are singletons. Together, the top ten hold approximately 11% of the sample.

Material: tumor tissue, obtained at baseline. The receptors here all came from a person aged 25-79 years with non-small cell lung cancer.

The rearrangement links TRBV19 to TRBJ1-5, with D possibly being TRBD1 (5 bases). CDR1 is LNHDA, CDR2 SQIVND, per germline (reference sequence). Trimming removed 3 bases from V and 4 bases from J, with 13 bases in between. The CDR3 loop spans 15 amino acids. The chain's CDR3 is CASSIGGFGNQPQHF. CDR3 in DNA: TGTGCCAGTAGTATTGGGGGGTTTGGAAATCAGCCCCAGCATTTT.

This clone was seen just once. This chain uses TRBV10-3 with TRBJ2-7; TRBD1 matches at 7 bases. Germline values: CDR1 ENHRY, CDR2 SYGVKD. This CDR3 has 13 amino acids. V shed 7 bases, J shed 4 bases, and the junction held 7 bases outside the gene matches. As DNA, the CDR3 is TGTGCCATCACGGAAGGGGGCGGGTACGAGCAGTACTTC. Its translation: CAITEGGGYEQYF.

The chain has TRBV5-1 and TRBJ1-1, with 8 positions matching TRBD1. Germline CDR1 and CDR2: SGHRS and YFSETQ. The CDR3 sequence is 13 residues long. Trimming cost V 5 bases and J 3 bases; bases outside gene matches: 3. CDR3 residues: CASRGQGDTEAFF. Written as DNA, the CDR3 is TGCGCCAGCAGAGGACAGGGAGACACTGAAGCTTTCTTT.

This clone has just a few counts. This rearrangement joins TRBV7-2 to TRBJ1-5; a weak D match, TRBD1 (5 bases). Germline CDR1 reads SGHTA; CDR2 reads FQGNSA. V was clipped by 2 bases and J by 0 bases, with 14 bases between them. CDR3 length equals 17 residues. CDR3 loop: CASSLNSAGNSNQPQHF. Written as DNA, the CDR3 is TGTGCCAGCAGCTTAAACTCGGCAGGGAATAGCAATCAGCCCCAGCATTTT.